One sample yielded the 16 T cell receptor beta chains listed below, sequenced in a study of OX40 agonist ivuxolimab in advanced cancers. The assay was immunoSEQ multiplex PCR, and TCRdb's table has in-frame clones only and misses some. The table lists 75,000 to 95,000 clones, around 87% of them singletons. The sample in question was CD4+ or CD8+ T cells sorted from blood, obtained in a trial of the OX40 agonist ivuxolimab. The receptors originated from an adult with an advanced solid tumor such as melanoma, head and neck, liver or kidney cancer.

J is TRBJ2-2 and V is TRBV19, with D unclear. The length of the CDR3 is 13 residues. V dropped 5 bases and J dropped 1 base, with 5 bases sitting between them. Germline-derived CDR1 and CDR2 are LNHDA and SQIVND (reference sequence). The DNA of the CDR3 is TGTGCCAGTAGTGAACAGAACACCGGGGAGCTGTTTTTT. Amino acid sequence: CASSEQNTGELFF.

J is TRBJ1-2 and V is TRBV28; possible D gene TRBD1, 5 bases. Trimming shortened V by 4 bases and J by 3 bases, and 15 bases separated the two germline ends. The germline CDR1 and CDR2 sequences are MDHEN and SYDVKM. The CDR3 contains 15 residues. The CDR3 spells CASSSLGEVDYGYTF. In nucleotides, the CDR3 is TGTGCCAGCAGTTCACTGGGGGAGGTGGACTATGGCTACACCTTC.

This clone occurred once. The chain is built from TRBV7-9 and TRBJ2-7, with TRBD1 identical over 8 bases. The length of the CDR3 is 14 residues. The germline V gene encodes CDR1 SEHNR and CDR2 FQNEAQ (reference sequence). V lost 5 bases to trimming and J lost 3 bases; unmatched junction nucleotides: 6. The CDR3 bases are TGTGCCAGCAGCCGAGGACAGGGTCGCTACGAGCAGTACTTC. Translated: CASSRGQGRYEQYF.

A few counts support this clone. The chain combines TRBV5-1 with TRBJ2-7; 11 nucleotides agree with TRBD2. This CDR3 is 16 amino acids long. Germline loops: CDR1 SGHRS, CDR2 YFSETQ. V shed 0 bases, J shed 3 bases, and the junction held 5 bases outside the gene matches. CDR3: CASSLGGTSGFYEQYV. In nucleotides, the CDR3 is TGCGCCAGCAGCTTGGGAGGGACTAGCGGCTTCTACGAGCAGTACGTC.

The V call is TRBV30, the J call TRBJ1-2; no clear D gene. Germline assignment: CDR1 GTSNPN and CDR2 SVGIG (reference sequence). The CDR3 runs to 11 residues. V was clipped by 0 bases and J by 8 bases, with 7 bases between them. CDR3 protein: CAWSVGEGYTF. The CDR3 coding sequence is TGTGCCTGGAGTGTTGGGGAGGGCTACACCTTC.

The chain recombines TRBV7-9 with TRBJ2-7, with D perhaps assigned TRBD1 or TRBD2 (5 bases each). This CDR3 has 13 residues. Looked up from germline, CDR1 is SEHNR and CDR2 is FQNEAQ (reference sequence). V lost 7 bases, J lost 1 base, and 11 bases lay in between. The CDR3 region is CASNWDGSYEQYF. CDR3 sequence (DNA): TGTGCCAGCAACTGGGACGGGTCCTACGAGCAGTACTTC.

The genes are TRBV10-3 and TRBJ2-5; 12 nucleotides align to TRBD2. Germline V gene sequence: CDR1 ENHRY, CDR2 SYGVKD. Trimming at V came to 3 bases and at J to 5 bases, leaving 7 bases not matched to a gene. The CDR3 runs to 16 residues. DNA of the CDR3: TGTGCCATCAGTGACCCCGGACTAGCGGGATCTGAGACCCAGTACTTC. It is translated as CAISDPGLAGSETQYF.

Details on this clone: Other nucleotide sequences from this sample produce the same CDR3. The J gene is TRBJ1-5, the V gene TRBV11-2; 7 bases line up with TRBD1. This CDR3 contains 15 residues. CDR1 is SGHAT, CDR2 FQNNGV, per germline. V lost 1 base to trimming and J lost 3 bases; unmatched junction nucleotides: 3. This chain's CDR3 is CASSLGQGNNQPQHF. CDR3 bases: TGTGCCAGCAGCTTAGGACAGGGAAACAATCAGCCCCAGCATTTT.

V and J are TRBV6-5 and TRBJ1-3; D is undetermined. Per germline, CDR1 MNHEY and CDR2 SVGAGI. The CDR3 runs to 13 residues. V lost 2 bases and J lost 4, with 6 bases in between. The chain's CDR3 is CASSYTQGNTIYF. For the CDR3, the DNA is TGTGCCAGCAGTTACACCCAGGGAAACACCATATATTTT.

The chain joins TRBV2 to TRBJ1-2; possible D gene TRBD1, 5 bases. The CDR3 has 13 amino acids. Between the trimmed V and J ends, which lost 3 bases and 4 bases, there was a span of 9 bases. Germline CDR1 and CDR2: SNHLY and FYNNEI. CDR3 loop: CASSERTSYGYTF. The CDR3 DNA reads TGTGCCAGCAGTGAGAGGACATCCTATGGCTACACCTTC.

The chain couples TRBV29-1 to TRBJ2-5, with D perhaps TRBD1 or TRBD2 (6 bases each). V was cut by 7 bases and J by 7 bases, with 13 bases left in between. The CDR3 runs to 11 residues. Germline lookup yields CDR1 SQVTM and CDR2 ANQGSEA. The CDR3 region is CSAHREATQYF. DNA of the CDR3: TGCAGCGCTCACAGGGAGGCGACCCAGTACTTC.

The V call is TRBV28, the J call TRBJ2-1, with 12 bases fitting TRBD2. The CDR3 has 15 amino acids. The V gene end was trimmed by 5 bases and the J gene end by 6 bases; junction bases not matched to a gene: 5. Looked up from germline, CDR1 is MDHEN and CDR2 is SYDVKM. The CDR3 DNA is TGTGCCAGCAGTCCAACTAGCGGGAGGATCAATGAGCAGTTCTTC. Translated, it gives CASSPTSGRINEQFF.

The V call is TRBV14, the J call TRBJ2-1; 7 nucleotides match TRBD2. Trimming removed 1 base from V and 9 bases from J; junction bases left unmatched: 6. CDR3 length equals 14 residues. Germline loops: CDR1 SGHDN, CDR2 FVKESK. This CDR3 is CASSQVTGGVEQFF. Here the CDR3 DNA reads TGTGCCAGCAGCCAAGTGACGGGAGGAGTTGAGCAGTTCTTC.

The rearrangement joins TRBV27 to TRBJ2-1; TRBD1 aligns across 11 bases. The CDR3 extends over 15 amino acids. Trimming at V came to 7 bases and at J to 9 bases, leaving 11 bases not matched to a gene. The germline gives CDR1 MNHEY, CDR2 SMNVEV (reference sequence). For the CDR3, the DNA is TGTGCCAGCAAACTCCGGGGACAGGGGGGGAGTGAGCAGTTCTTC. It specifies CASKLRGQGGSEQFF.

This chain uses TRBV7-2 with TRBJ2-7, with 7 bases that match TRBD1. This CDR3 spans 15 amino acids. J lost 3 bases, V lost 0 bases, and 5 bases had no gene match. The V gene's germline CDR1 is SGHTA and CDR2 FQGNSA. Written as DNA, the CDR3 is TGTGCCAGCAGCTTAGCCGGGACAGAAAACTACGAGCAGTACTTC. Translated, it gives CASSLAGTENYEQYF.

This clone was observed a single time. The rearrangement joins TRBV7-2 to TRBJ1-2; 7 bases map to TRBD1. Germline V gives CDR1 SGHTA, CDR2 FQGNSA. J lost 2 bases, V lost 1 base, and 10 bases had no gene match. The CDR3 has 17 residues. The CDR3 sequence is CASSLEWAGGVNYGYTF. In DNA, the CDR3 is TGTGCCAGCAGCTTAGAATGGGCAGGGGGTGTCAACTATGGCTACACCTTC.